These T cell receptor beta chains were read from a single sample in a study of monozygotic twins with inflammatory bowel disease. From its re-call of the 5' RACE reads, TCRdb lists each CDR3 protein once, without DNA. In total, the table holds approximately 150,000 distinct CDR3 sequences. Sequences were obtained from blood. The receptors originated from a human donor with ulcerative colitis or Crohn's disease, or a healthy co-twin of an affected twin (not recorded which). Both conserved end residues are part of each CDR3.

J,V,CDR3
TRBJ2-7,TRBV5-1,CASSPRSGYEYEQYF
TRBJ2-2,TRBV4-2,CASSQGHEDTGELFF
TRBJ1-2,TRBV2,CASSEGGADSYGYTF
TRBJ2-5,TRBV2,CASRRDYSQETQYF
TRBJ2-3,TRBV28,CASSPQGLAGGPGSTDTQYF
TRBJ2-2,TRBV4-1,CASSQDPPGQGRTGELFF
TRBJ2-3,TRBV9,CASSAGLARHTQYF
TRBJ2-1,TRBV5-6,CASTQGATYNEQFF
TRBJ2-2,TRBV4-3,CASSQESSGRLTGELFF
TRBJ2-3,TRBV7-3,CASSFRSGGDTQYF
TRBJ2-5,TRBV27,CASSSPRGLAGVAQETQYF
TRBJ2-7,TRBV12-3/TRBV12-4,CASSLARTGGYGQYF
TRBJ2-5,TRBV25-1,CASSEQGLETQYF
TRBJ2-5,TRBV18,CASSVDGETQYF
TRBJ1-1,TRBV6-1,CASSEGAGWRTEAFF
TRBJ2-7,TRBV7-2,CASSLNLSGEQYF
TRBJ1-5,TRBV4-3,CASSQDRGAGQPQHF
TRBJ2-1,TRBV10-1,CASSEGTGEVYNEQFF
TRBJ2-2,TRBV10-3,CAIRADGQTNTGELFF
TRBJ2-7,TRBV5-4,CASSLVNPSGRSSYEQYF
TRBJ2-7,TRBV9,CASSVDGYNYEQYF
TRBJ2-1,TRBV15,CATSRELTNNEQFF
TRBJ1-4,TRBV27,CASSPPGRSEKLFF
TRBJ2-7,TRBV10-3,CAISESGLAYEQYF
TRBJ1-1,TRBV11-2,CASSSLAASYDKAFF
TRBJ1-2,TRBV7-9,CASSPDRKFYGYTF
TRBJ1-4,TRBV11-2,CASSLGQGSSTNEKLFF
TRBJ2-7,TRBV10-3,CAISEAGGYEQYF
TRBJ2-4,TRBV7-6,CASSPILHRRIQYF
TRBJ2-7,TRBV5-1,CASSRTPTGTGSYEQYF
TRBJ2-7,TRBV10-3,CAISPDRGLYEQYF
TRBJ1-2,TRBV4-2,CASSQDLGVYGYTF
TRBJ2-3,TRBV20-1,CSAFRPNPNTDTQYF
TRBJ1-5,TRBV3-1,CASSHGDSSNQPQHF
TRBJ1-2,TRBV15,CAASGTARIDGYTF